This TCR beta chain was recovered during a study of CD8+ T cells in alopecia areata. Study-level background: A regimen of oral tofacitinib, 5 to 10 mg twice daily, was given to treated patients. Tofacitinib exposure lasted 6 to 18 months, followed by 6 months off drug.

Treatment given: oral pan-JAK inhibitor, 5-10 mg twice daily. The ends were cut back, 4 bases at V and 0 bases at J, with 13 bases in the middle. Germline V gives CDR1 SEHNR, CDR2 FQNEAQ (reference sequence). This CDR3 spans 15 amino acids. Sequencing relied on a cDNA template that was reverse transcribed from extracted RNA. TCRdb keeps only in-frame clones here, not all; method: immunoSEQ multiplex PCR. The profile shows some 110,000 clones, about 61% of them singletons. V usage is TRBV7-9 and J usage is TRBJ2-7, with D perhaps matching TRBD1 (6 bases). The sequence was obtained from a human donor with alopecia areata. Sequencing used CD8+ T cells sorted from blood, obtained at week 4, from a patient treated with tofacitinib. In DNA, the CDR3 is TGTGCCAGCAGCTCGACACAGGGTCCCTCCTACGAGCAGTACTTC. Translating gives CASSSTQGPSYEQYF.